A single sample is the source of the 30 T cell receptor beta chains below, sequenced in a study of radiation and T cells in renal cell carcinoma. The table came from immunoSEQ multiplex PCR; TCRdb's copy has only in-frame clones and leaves some out. Of roughly 75,000 clones listed, roughly 82% are singletons. Time point denoted: blood 2 weeks post-SBRT. This sample's treatment: 15 Gy SBRT to primary tumor, nephrectomy 4 weeks later. The source was blood, collected from a patient whose treatment included radiotherapy and nephrectomy. The receptor set was obtained from a man aged 60 to 75 with renal cell carcinoma.

This clone was counted many times. This rearrangement joins TRBV4-2 to TRBJ2-5; 9 nucleotides line up with TRBD2. CDR3 length: 15 residues. Germline assignment: CDR1 LGHNA and CDR2 YNFKEQ. Trimming took 2 bases from V and 2 from J; bases not matched to a gene: 3. DNA for the CDR3: TGTGCCAGCAGCCAACTAGCGGGGCGACAAGAGACCCAGTACTTC. Translation: CASSQLAGRQETQYF.

The V gene is TRBV30, the J gene TRBJ1-5, with a possible D match to TRBD1 (6 bases). Trimming pared 0 bases from V and 11 bases from J, leaving 17 bases between. The germline CDR1 and CDR2 sequences are GTSNPN and SVGIG (reference sequence). The CDR3 has 14 residues. The CDR3 loop is CAWSVDSSTGTQHF. Written as DNA, the CDR3 is TGTGCCTGGAGTGTGGACAGTTCTACGGGGACCCAGCATTTT. Complete variable domain (other parts from reference TRBV30 and TRBJ1-5): SQTIHQWPATLVQPVGSPLSLECTVEGTSNPNLYWYRQAAGRGLQLLFYSVGIGQISSEVPQNLSASRPQDRQFILSSKKLLLSDSGFYLCAWSVDSSTGTQHFGDGTRLSIL.

CDR3 DNA sequence: TGCGCCAGCAGCTTGATTACGAGGCAGACTAGCGGGAGCCCTTGGGATGAGCAGTTCTTC. Translated: CASSLITRQTSGSPWDEQFF. This chain uses TRBV5-1 with TRBJ2-1; the match to TRBD2 covers 12 bases. This CDR3 has 20 residues. J gave up 8 bases and V 1 base, and 19 bases lay outside the gene matches. Germline-derived CDR1 and CDR2 are SGHRS and YFSETQ.

V is TRBV7-2 and J is TRBJ1-4, with D uncertain. Per the germline V gene, CDR1 is SGHTA and CDR2 is FQGNSA. CDR3 length: 15 residues. V lost 1 base to trimming and J lost 7 bases, with 13 bases between them. This CDR3 reads CASSLEVAGGEKLFF. The CDR3 DNA sequence: TGTGCCAGCAGCTTAGAGGTGGCAGGCGGTGAAAAACTGTTTTTT.

Only a few counts were recorded for this clone. The V and J genes are TRBV28 and TRBJ1-5; D uncertain. This CDR3 comprises 12 residues. V was cut by 5 bases and J by 7 bases, with 9 bases left in between. Germline V CDR1 and CDR2: MDHEN, SYDVKM. The CDR3 DNA follows: TGTGCCAGCAGTACCATCGAGCAGCCCCAGCATTTT. It is translated as CASSTIEQPQHF.

The chain carries TRBV18 and TRBJ2-5; tentatively, D is TRBD1 (5 bases). With 2 bases removed from V and 2 bases from J, the gap between germline ends came to 12 bases. Germline assignment: CDR1 KGHSH and CDR2 LQKENI. The CDR3 has 15 amino acids. The CDR3 reads CASSPLQDKQETQYF. CDR3 coding DNA: TGTGCCAGCTCACCATTACAGGATAAACAAGAGACCCAGTACTTC.

The rearrangement uses TRBV19 and TRBJ2-7; D uncertain. The CDR3 length is 13 residues. The ends were cut back, 3 bases at V and 3 bases at J, with 9 bases in the middle. In germline, CDR1 is LNHDA, CDR2 SQIVND (reference sequence). CDR3 loop: CASSMKHNYEQYF. The CDR3 coding sequence is TGTGCCAGTAGTATGAAACATAACTACGAGCAGTACTTC.

CDR3 sequence: CASSLMGGMAGRDEQYF. CDR3 coding DNA: TGTGCCAGCAGCTTAATGGGGGGGATGGCAGGTCGGGACGAGCAGTACTTC. The rearrangement joins TRBV7-9 to TRBJ2-7; TRBD2 aligns across 7 bases. The CDR3 length is 17 residues. The germline CDR1 and CDR2 sequences are SEHNR and FQNEAQ (reference sequence). J was trimmed by 5 bases and V by 2 bases; bases with no gene match: 15.

CDR3 protein: CASRSLPRSTQYF. CDR3 DNA sequence: TGTGCCAGCAGGAGTCTCCCGAGGTCCACGCAGTATTTT. The chain combines TRBV7-2 with TRBJ2-3, with D unresolved. Germline assignment: CDR1 SGHTA and CDR2 FQGNSA. Trimming cost V 6 bases and J 9 bases, with 16 bases left between them. The CDR3 has 13 residues.

This chain uses TRBV2 with TRBJ2-7; D is tentatively TRBD1 or TRBD2 (6 bases each). The V and J ends lost 8 bases and 1 base respectively, with 12 bases between them. There are 13 residues in the CDR3. Per the germline V gene, CDR1 is SNHLY and CDR2 is FYNNEI. CDR3 nucleotide sequence: TGTGCCAGCTTGGGGGGCGGTTCCTACGAGCAGTACTTC. Translated, it gives CASLGGGSYEQYF. Full variable domain (outside the CDR3, taken from reference TRBV2 and TRBJ2-7): EPEVTQTPSHQVTQMGQEVILRCVPISNHLYFYWYRQILGQKVEFLVSFYNNEISEKSEIFDDQFSVERPDGSNFTLKIRSTKLEDSAMYFCASLGGGSYEQYFGPGTRLTVT.

The chain is built from TRBV28 and TRBJ2-7; TRBD1 agrees at 7 bases. The CDR3 has 14 amino acids. With V trimmed by 6 bases and J by 0 bases, 5 bases remained unmatched. CDR1 is MDHEN and CDR2 is SYDVKM in the germline V gene. This CDR3 reads CASSPDRSSYEQYF. In nucleotides, the CDR3 is TGTGCCAGCAGCCCGGACAGGAGCTCCTACGAGCAGTACTTC. Combining the CDR3 with reference TRBV28 and TRBJ2-7 gives the whole variable domain DVKVTQSSRYLVKRTGEKVFLECVQDMDHENMFWYRQDPGLGLRLIYFSYDVKMKEKGDIPEGYSVSREKKERFSLILESASTNQTSMYLCASSPDRSSYEQYFGPGTRLTVT.

This clone was recorded a few times. The V and J genes are TRBV19 and TRBJ1-1; no clear D gene. This CDR3 contains 14 residues. The germline V and J ends were trimmed by 4 bases and 7 bases, with 16 bases remaining between them. The germline CDR1 and CDR2 sequences are LNHDA and SQIVND (reference sequence). This CDR3 reads CASSRNRIDLEAFF. The CDR3 DNA sequence: TGTGCCAGTAGTAGAAATCGCATAGACCTTGAAGCTTTCTTT. Complete variable domain (other parts from reference TRBV19 and TRBJ1-1): DGGITQSPKYLFRKEGQNVTLSCEQNLNHDAMYWYRQDPGQGLRLIYYSQIVNDFQKGDIAEGYSVSREKKESFPLTVTSAQKNPTAFYLCASSRNRIDLEAFFGQGTRLTVV.

The chain uses TRBV18 and TRBJ2-7, with D unresolved. V shed 2 bases and J shed 2 bases, with 10 bases lying between them. The CDR3 is made up of 14 amino acids. Germline values: CDR1 KGHSH, CDR2 LQKENI. CDR3 protein: CASSPMSLPYEQYF. Here the CDR3 DNA reads TGTGCCAGCTCACCAATGAGCCTGCCCTACGAGCAGTACTTC.

J is TRBJ1-4 and V is TRBV5-1, with D perhaps matching TRBD1 (6 bases). Germline-derived CDR1 and CDR2 are SGHRS and YFSETQ. The CDR3 extends over 14 amino acids. V lost 2 bases and J 6 bases, leaving 11 bases between the germline ends. The CDR3 here is CASSFLQGDEKLFF. DNA for the CDR3: TGCGCCAGCAGCTTCCTACAGGGAGATGAAAAACTGTTTTTT.

The chain combines TRBV27 with TRBJ2-7; TRBD2 matches at 10 bases. Trimming took 2 bases from V and 3 from J; bases not matched to a gene: 7. This CDR3 has 16 residues. Germline loops: CDR1 MNHEY, CDR2 SMNVEV (reference sequence). Here the CDR3 DNA reads TGTGCCAGCAGTTTAGGGCTAGCGGGAGCATTCTACGAGCAGTACTTC. Translation: CASSLGLAGAFYEQYF.

The CDR3 here is CASSPPDSLNTEAFF. The DNA for the CDR3 is TGTGCCAGCAGTCCACCCGACAGCCTGAACACTGAAGCTTTCTTT. The rearrangement uses TRBV28 and TRBJ1-1; D possibly corresponds to TRBD1 (5 bases). The germline V gene encodes CDR1 MDHEN and CDR2 SYDVKM. V was trimmed by 5 bases and J by 0 bases, leaving 13 bases between them. The CDR3 has 15 residues.

This chain uses TRBV5-4 with TRBJ2-5; tentative D call: TRBD1 (5 bases). Germline-derived CDR1 and CDR2 are SGHNT and YYREEE (reference sequence). The CDR3 is 12 amino acids. Trimming cost V 7 bases and J 6 bases, with 13 bases left between them. The CDR3 region is CASASGAKTQYF. CDR3 nucleotides: TGTGCCAGCGCCAGTGGGGCAAAGACCCAGTACTTC.

This chain uses TRBV6-5 with TRBJ2-2; 7 bases match TRBD2. Germline V lookup: CDR1 MNHEY, CDR2 SVGAGI. V shed 2 bases, J shed 4 bases, and the junction held 7 bases outside the gene matches. The CDR3 sequence is 16 residues long. CDR3 residues: CASSYRRPGGTGELFF. The DNA of the CDR3 is TGTGCCAGCAGTTACCGGCGCCCGGGGGGCACCGGGGAGCTGTTTTTT.

The sample holds one count of this clone. V gene TRBV27 combines with J gene TRBJ2-7, with TRBD2 matching over 7 bases. After removal of 6 bases from V and 1 base from J, the junction contained 9 bases not matched to a gene. The V gene's germline CDR1 is MNHEY and CDR2 SMNVEV (reference sequence). The CDR3 is 15 residues long. CDR3 bases: TGTGCCAGCAGGCCGGTGGCGGGGGTTTCCTACGAGCAGTACTTC. Translated: CASRPVAGVSYEQYF.

The rearrangement uses TRBV18 and TRBJ2-7; maybe TRBD2 (5 bases). This CDR3 region has 15 residues. Germline assignment: CDR1 KGHSH and CDR2 LQKENI. V lost 6 bases and J 6 bases, leaving 21 bases between the germline ends. CDR3 sequence reads: CASSLEREGLGEQYF. The CDR3 nucleotides are TGTGCCAGCTCCCTAGAACGAGAGGGCTTAGGCGAGCAGTACTTC.

The chain combines TRBV5-1 with TRBJ2-7; 7 bases map to TRBD1. Germline-derived CDR1 and CDR2 are SGHRS and YFSETQ. CDR3 length equals 15 residues. Trimming removed 0 bases from V and 0 bases from J; junction bases left unmatched: 3. DNA of the CDR3: TGCGCCAGCAGCTTGGGACAGGGTGCCTCCTACGAGCAGTACTTC. Translated, it gives CASSLGQGASYEQYF.

The chain carries TRBV29-1 and TRBJ2-5, with TRBD1 matching over 7 bases. V was clipped by 3 bases and J by 4 bases; unmatched bases: 8. Looked up from germline, CDR1 is SQVTM and CDR2 is ANQGSEA. This CDR3 has 14 residues. The CDR3 DNA sequence: TGCAGCGTTGATAGGGGGCGCGAGGGAGAGACCCAGTACTTC. Its protein is CSVDRGREGETQYF. The whole variable domain, remainder taken from reference TRBV29-1 and TRBJ2-5, is SAVISQKPSRDICQRGTSLTIQCQVDSQVTMMFWYRQQPGQSLTLIATANQGSEATYESGFVIDKFPISRPNLTFSTLTVSNMSPEDSSIYLCSVDRGREGETQYFGPGTRLLVL.

The gene calls are TRBV29-1 and TRBJ2-1; a possible D gene is TRBD1 (5 bases). The CDR3 has 13 residues. Germline CDR1 SQVTM, CDR2 ANQGSEA. Trimming took off 4 bases at V and 5 bases at J, with 12 bases between the two ends. For the CDR3, the DNA is TGCAGCGTTGGATCGACAGTTGACAATGAGCAGTTCTTC. Residues: CSVGSTVDNEQFF.

This clone was picked up one time. The chain recombines TRBV30 with TRBJ2-3, with 7 bases fitting TRBD1. The CDR3 extends over 14 amino acids. V gave up 3 bases and J gave up 2 bases; unmatched junction bases: 5. CDR1 and CDR2 (germline): GTSNPN, SVGIG (reference sequence). The CDR3 is CAWSKDRNTDTQYF. CDR3 bases: TGTGCCTGGAGCAAGGACAGGAACACAGATACGCAGTATTTT.

This clone has a handful of counts. This chain connects TRBV28 to TRBJ1-1; D possibly corresponds to TRBD1 (5 bases). Germline V lookup: CDR1 MDHEN, CDR2 SYDVKM. CDR3 length equals 15 residues. The V end was cut by 5 bases, the J end by 6 bases, with 19 bases between. This CDR3 reads CASSPRQPRAAEAFF. In nucleotides, the CDR3 is TGTGCCAGCAGTCCAAGACAGCCCCGGGCCGCTGAAGCTTTCTTT.

This clone appeared once. The chain carries TRBV6-5 and TRBJ1-3; D perhaps matches TRBD1 (5 bases). This CDR3 has 15 residues. With 10 bases removed from V and 2 bases from J, the gap between germline ends came to 18 bases. Germline V lookup: CDR1 MNHEY, CDR2 SVGAGI. In DNA, the CDR3 is TGTGCCACTTCGTCGGGGACCGAGCCTGGAAACACCATATATTTT. This encodes CATSSGTEPGNTIYF.

The chain is built from TRBV20-1 and TRBJ2-7, with D uncertain. This CDR3 is 11 amino acids long. V lost 5 bases and J lost 6, with 11 bases in between. CDR1 and CDR2 (germline): DFQATT, SNEGSKA (reference sequence). CDR3 DNA sequence: TGCAGTGCTCCCGGCAGGATCGAGCAGTACTTC. Translation: CSAPGRIEQYF.

This clone showed up just a few times. This rearrangement joins TRBV4-1 to TRBJ1-5; no definite D call. The length of the CDR3 is 15 residues. V lost 0 bases to trimming and J lost 9 bases, with 15 bases between them. Germline values: CDR1 MGHRA, CDR2 YSYEKL. The CDR3 DNA reads as TGCGCCAGCAGCCAAGATATCAGATTCCATGGGCCCCAGCATTTT. It specifies CASSQDIRFHGPQHF.

The CDR3 protein is CASSLDSRTNEKLFF. As DNA, the CDR3 is TGCGCCAGCAGCTTGGACAGTCGGACTAATGAAAAACTGTTTTTT. The chain employs TRBV5-1 and TRBJ1-4; D not resolved. CDR1 SGHRS and CDR2 YFSETQ come from the germline V gene. V lost 0 bases, J lost 2 bases, and 8 bases lay in between. CDR3 length: 15 amino acids.

This clone occurred once. The V and J genes are TRBV7-9 and TRBJ2-2; D remains ambiguous. Trimming removed 7 bases at V and 2 bases at J, with 17 bases between. The germline V gene encodes CDR1 SEHNR and CDR2 FQNEAQ (reference sequence). This CDR3 comprises 16 residues. CDR3 protein: CASTLSVPINTGELFF. DNA of the CDR3: TGTGCCAGCACCCTTTCCGTTCCCATCAACACCGGGGAGCTGTTTTTT.